Here is one T cell receptor (beta chain) with its context. No antigen is known for it. This CDR3 has 15 amino acids. V gave up 1 base and J gave up 8 bases; unmatched junction bases: 7. Per germline, CDR1 SGHDT and CDR2 YYEEEE. Produced via immunoSEQ multiplex PCR; TCRdb's table is partial and in-frame only. The sample records 34,000 or so clones, roughly 86% being singletons. The time point: week 35, safety follow-up. Doses of 300 ug of mutant IDH1 20-mer peptide were given with topical imiquimod. This record belongs to a study of a mutant IDH1 vaccine in newly diagnosed glioma. The sample here was PBMCs, taken from a glioma patient whose treatment included an IDH1 peptide vaccine. The clonotype was recovered from a man aged 25 to 40 with glioma. This chain connects TRBV5-6 to TRBJ2-1, with 9 bases lining up with TRBD2. The CDR3 sequence: CASSLPTSGLDEQFF. In DNA, the CDR3 is TGTGCCAGCAGCTTGCCGACTAGCGGTTTAGATGAGCAGTTCTTC.